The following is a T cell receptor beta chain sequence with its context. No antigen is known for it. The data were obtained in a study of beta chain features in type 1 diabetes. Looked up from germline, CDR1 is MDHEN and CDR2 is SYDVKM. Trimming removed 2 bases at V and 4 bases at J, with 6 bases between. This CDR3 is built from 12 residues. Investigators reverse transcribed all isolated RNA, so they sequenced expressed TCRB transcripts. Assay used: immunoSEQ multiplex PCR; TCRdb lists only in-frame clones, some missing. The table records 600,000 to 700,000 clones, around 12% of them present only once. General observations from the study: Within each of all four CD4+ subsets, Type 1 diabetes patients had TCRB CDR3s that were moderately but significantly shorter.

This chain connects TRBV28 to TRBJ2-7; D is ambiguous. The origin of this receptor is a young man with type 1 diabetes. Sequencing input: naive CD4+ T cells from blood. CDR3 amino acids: CASSLGQYEQYF. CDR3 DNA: TGTGCCAGCAGTTTAGGGCAATACGAGCAGTACTTC.